Shown below are 18 T cell receptor beta chains from a single sample sequenced in a study of molecular identifiers for immune sequencing clone quantification. TCRdb ran MiXCR on the PCR reads and lists one entry per CDR3 protein. Of around 480,000 distinct CDR3 sequences in the sample, about a fifth were seen once. Sequences were obtained from naive CD8+ T cells from blood, with Jurkat cell RNA spiked in. Noted subset: FACS-sorted CD8+CD4-CCR7+CD45RA+ naive T cells. These receptors all stem from a human donor in good health. Some libraries in this study had Jurkat cell RNA spiked in.

This clonotype was recorded many times. The V call is TRBV5-1, the J call TRBJ2-2; a possible D gene is TRBD1 (5 bases). The V end was cut by 4 bases, the J end by 4 bases, with 17 bases between. There are 16 residues in the CDR3. Per the germline V gene, CDR1 is SGHRS and CDR2 is YFSETQ. CDR3 DNA sequence: TGCGCCAGCAGCCCCGACGTCCCAAGGGGCACCGGGGAGCTGTTTTTT. This translates into CASSPDVPRGTGELFF.

In the case of this clonotype: A read error may be the cause here, since a much bigger clone is one base away. The chain uses TRBV7-9 and TRBJ1-4, with 7 bases that match TRBD1. Germline V gene sequence: CDR1 SEHNR, CDR2 FQNEAQ (reference sequence). The CDR3 runs 17 residues. The CDR3 region is CASSFAITGTEVEKLVF. The CDR3 coding sequence is TGTGCCAGCAGCTTCGCGATAACCGGGACAGAAGTCGAAAAACTGGTTTTT. The full variable domain, with the rest looked up from reference TRBV7-9 and TRBJ1-4, is DTGVSQNPRHKITKRGQNVTFRCDPISEHNRLYWYRQTLGQGPEFLTYFQNEAQLEKSRLLSDRFSAERPKGSFSTLEIQRTEQGDSAMYLCASSFAITGTEVEKLVFGSGTQLSVL.

The chain has TRBV5-1 and TRBJ2-1; a weak D match, TRBD1 (6 bases). V lost 3 bases and J lost 3, with 10 bases in between. Germline V gene lookup returns CDR1 SGHRS and CDR2 YFSETQ. The CDR3 sequence is 14 residues long. In DNA, the CDR3 is TGCGCCAGCAGCTCAGGGGAAGGCTACAATGAGCAGTTCTTC. It yields the protein CASSSGEGYNEQFF.

The V gene is TRBV5-6, the J gene TRBJ2-3, with D perhaps TRBD2 (6 bases). The CDR3 covers 12 residues. V was cut by 2 bases and J by 10 bases, with 11 bases left in between. Germline V gene data show CDR1 as SGHDT and CDR2 as YYEEEE. The CDR3 here is CASSFGTGAQYF. CDR3 bases: TGTGCCAGCAGCTTTGGGACTGGGGCGCAGTATTTT.

The gene calls are TRBV20-1 and TRBJ2-7, with TRBD2 as a possible D gene (6 bases). The CDR3 contains 13 residues. V lost 3 bases, J lost 2 bases, and 11 bases lay in between. Germline CDR1 is DFQATT and CDR2 is SNEGSKA (reference sequence). In DNA, the CDR3 is TGCAGTGCTAGTGACGGGAGCACCTACGAGCAGTACTTC. Protein sequence: CSASDGSTYEQYF.

This clonotype was detected ten times or more. This chain connects TRBV5-1 to TRBJ2-7; tentatively, D is TRBD1 or TRBD2 (5 bases each). Trimming shortened V by 2 bases and J by 6 bases, and 9 bases separated the two germline ends. The CDR3 loop spans 12 amino acids. Germline lookup yields CDR1 SGHRS and CDR2 YFSETQ. CDR3 residues: CASSFQGVEQYF. The CDR3 region has the DNA TGCGCCAGCAGCTTCCAGGGAGTCGAGCAGTACTTC. Combining the CDR3 with reference TRBV5-1 and TRBJ2-7 gives the whole variable domain KAGVTQTPRYLIKTRGQQVTLSCSPISGHRSVSWYQQTPGQGLQFLFEYFSETQRNKGNFPGRFSGRQFSNSRSEMNVSTLELGDSALYLCASSFQGVEQYFGPGTRLTVT.

For this clonotype: A read error is likely, as this CDR3 ends without the conserved phenylalanine or tryptophan. The rearrangement uses TRBV12-3 or TRBV12-4 and TRBJ2-3, with 14 bases aligning to TRBD2. V dropped 5 bases and J dropped 4; count of bases not matched to a gene: 5. The CDR3 totals 16 residues. CDR3 in DNA: TGTGCCAGCAGTAGACTAGCGGGGGGGCCGTCAGATACGCAGTATTCT. This gives the protein CASSRLAGGPSDTQYS.

The V call is TRBV4-1, the J call TRBJ2-7; 8 positions agree with TRBD1. Germline loops: CDR1 MGHRA, CDR2 YSYEKL. The CDR3 is made up of 13 amino acids. With 5 bases clipped from V and 5 bases from J, the junction kept 5 bases outside the gene matches. The CDR3: CASSTRTGNEQYF. In DNA, the CDR3 is TGCGCCAGCAGCACCCGGACAGGGAACGAGCAGTACTTC.

A remark on this clonotype: A junction boundary mismatches the germline segment, possibly from a read error. The chain combines TRBV5-5 with TRBJ1-4; 7 bases line up with TRBD1. This CDR3 contains 16 residues. Germline V gene data show CDR1 as SGHKS and CDR2 as YYEKEE (reference sequence). This CDR3 is CASSRYGQVFNEKPFF. CDR3 bases: TGTGCCAGCAGCCGATACGGACAGGTCTTTAATGAAAAACCGTTTTTT.

The chain has TRBV13 and TRBJ1-2; tentative D call: TRBD1 (5 bases). Germline V gene data show CDR1 as PRHDT and CDR2 as FYEKMQ (reference sequence). CDR3 length equals 15 residues. V shed 5 bases and J shed 5 bases, with 18 bases lying between them. CDR3 DNA sequence: TGTGCCAGCAGCCCTGACAGTCCGGGACCTTATGGCTACACCTTC. It translates to CASSPDSPGPYGYTF.

In its sample, this clonotype was seen a few times. The rearrangement links TRBV10-3 to TRBJ2-7; D gene uncertain. CDR3 length: 12 amino acids. Trimming shortened V by 4 bases and J by 0 bases, and 4 bases separated the two germline ends. In germline, CDR1 is ENHRY, CDR2 SYGVKD. CDR3 region: CAISVNSYEQYF. The CDR3 nucleotides read TGTGCCATCAGTGTAAACTCCTACGAGCAGTACTTC.

In this sample, this clonotype turned up many times. As DNA, the CDR3 is TGTGCCTGTTGGTCCGGGACAGGGGTCTACGAGCAGTACTTC. It codes for CACWSGTGVYEQYF. The V call is TRBV30, the J call TRBJ2-7; TRBD1 agrees at 10 bases. Looked up from germline, CDR1 is GTSNPN and CDR2 is SVGIG (reference sequence). J gave up 3 bases and V 6 bases, and 8 bases lay outside the gene matches. The CDR3 sequence is 14 residues long.

This clonotype was seen only a few times. V is TRBV12-3 or TRBV12-4 and J is TRBJ2-7; 8 bases agree with TRBD1. The V gene end was trimmed by 6 bases and the J gene end by 6 bases; junction bases not matched to a gene: 4. The CDR3 loop spans 12 amino acids. The CDR3, as DNA: TGTGCCAGCAGGCCAACAGGGGGCGAGCAGTACTTC. Translated, it gives CASRPTGGEQYF.

This clonotype was detected ten times or more. The V gene is TRBV6-6, the J gene TRBJ2-5; maybe TRBD1 (5 bases). The CDR3 sequence is 16 residues long. Per germline, CDR1 MNHNY and CDR2 SVGAGI (reference sequence). V shed 0 bases and J shed 1 base, with 12 bases lying between them. The CDR3 here is CASSYSNARAQETQYF. DNA for the CDR3: TGTGCCAGCAGTTACTCGAACGCCAGGGCCCAAGAGACCCAGTACTTC.

Ten or more counts support this clonotype. The chain recombines TRBV5-6 with TRBJ1-3; no clear D gene. The ends were cut back, 0 bases at V and 4 bases at J, with 11 bases in the middle. From germline, CDR1 is SGHDT and CDR2 YYEEEE. The CDR3 length is 15 residues. As DNA, the CDR3 is TGTGCCAGCAGCTTGGGGAGCGGGTTCGGAAACACCATATATTTT. It translates to CASSLGSGFGNTIYF. Full variable domain (remainder filled in from reference TRBV5-6 and TRBJ1-3): DAGVTQSPTHLIKTRGQQVTLRCSPKSGHDTVSWYQQALGQGPQFIFQYYEEEERQRGNFPDRFSGHQFPNYSSELNVNALLLGDSALYLCASSLGSGFGNTIYFGEGSWLTVV.

This clonotype was recorded at least ten times. CDR3 nucleotide sequence: TGTGCCAGCAGTGGCGGGACAGGGGTGAACACCGGGGAGCTGTTTTTT. Its translation: CASSGGTGVNTGELFF. The V and J genes are TRBV28 and TRBJ2-2; TRBD1 agrees at 10 bases. J gave up 1 base and V 5 bases, and 4 bases lay outside the gene matches. Germline CDR1 and CDR2: MDHEN and SYDVKM. The CDR3 runs 16 residues.

The chain couples TRBV7-9 to TRBJ1-1; weak D call: TRBD1 (6 bases). CDR1 is SEHNR, CDR2 FQNEAQ, per germline (reference sequence). Between the trimmed V and J ends, which lost 4 bases and 9 bases, there was a span of 21 bases. The length of the CDR3 is 15 residues. The CDR3 DNA follows: TGTGCCAGCAGCTGGGAGGGGGGGGCGCTTTCCCAAGCTTTCTTT. Translation gives CASSWEGGALSQAFF. The full variable domain, completed using reference TRBV7-9 and TRBJ1-1, is DTGVSQNPRHKITKRGQNVTFRCDPISEHNRLYWYRQTLGQGPEFLTYFQNEAQLEKSRLLSDRFSAERPKGSFSTLEIQRTEQGDSAMYLCASSWEGGALSQAFFGQGTRLTVV.

A word on this clonotype: With a much larger clone just one base away, this may be a read error. Because the CDR3 is missing its conserved closing phenylalanine or tryptophan, this is likely a read error. The chain couples TRBV29-1 to TRBJ1-4; 8 positions agree with TRBD1. The CDR3 loop spans 14 amino acids. With 5 bases clipped from V and 7 bases from J, the junction kept 9 bases outside the gene matches. Per germline, CDR1 SQVTM and CDR2 ANQGSEA. CDR3 sequence reads: CSVRMDRAFEKLFL. CDR3 coding DNA: TGCAGCGTTCGCATGGACAGGGCTTTTGAAAAACTGTTTCTT.